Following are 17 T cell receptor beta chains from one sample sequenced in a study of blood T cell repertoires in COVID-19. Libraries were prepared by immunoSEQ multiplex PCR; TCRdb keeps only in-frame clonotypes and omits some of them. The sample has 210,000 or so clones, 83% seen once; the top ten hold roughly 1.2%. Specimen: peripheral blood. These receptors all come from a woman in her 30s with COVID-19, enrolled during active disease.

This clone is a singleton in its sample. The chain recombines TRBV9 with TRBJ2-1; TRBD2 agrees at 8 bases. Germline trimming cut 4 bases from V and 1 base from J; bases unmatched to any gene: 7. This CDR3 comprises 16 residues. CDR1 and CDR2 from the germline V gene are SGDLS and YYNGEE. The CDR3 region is CASSFRSGVSYNEQFF. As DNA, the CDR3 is TGTGCCAGCAGCTTTCGTAGCGGGGTTTCCTACAATGAGCAGTTCTTC.

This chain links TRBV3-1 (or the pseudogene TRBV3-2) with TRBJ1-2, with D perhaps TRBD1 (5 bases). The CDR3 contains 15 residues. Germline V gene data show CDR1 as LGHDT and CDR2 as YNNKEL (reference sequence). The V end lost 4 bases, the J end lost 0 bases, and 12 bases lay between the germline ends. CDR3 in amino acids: CASSLSTAPNYGYTF. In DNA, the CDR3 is TGTGCCAGCAGCCTTTCGACAGCCCCTAACTATGGCTACACCTTC.

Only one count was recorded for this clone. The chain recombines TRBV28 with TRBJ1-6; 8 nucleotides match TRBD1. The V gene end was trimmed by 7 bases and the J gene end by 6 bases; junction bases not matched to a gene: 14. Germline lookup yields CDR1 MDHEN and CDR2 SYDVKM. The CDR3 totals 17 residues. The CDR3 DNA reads TGTGCCAGCACTGCCGCGACAGGGGCTACCTTTAATTCACCCCTCCACTTT. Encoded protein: CASTAATGATFNSPLHF.

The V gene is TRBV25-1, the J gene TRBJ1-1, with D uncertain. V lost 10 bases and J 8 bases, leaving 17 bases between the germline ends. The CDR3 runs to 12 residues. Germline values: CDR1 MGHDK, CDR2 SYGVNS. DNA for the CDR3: TGTGCCACTTCACAGTATGGAAAAGAAGCTTTCTTT. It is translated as CATSQYGKEAFF.

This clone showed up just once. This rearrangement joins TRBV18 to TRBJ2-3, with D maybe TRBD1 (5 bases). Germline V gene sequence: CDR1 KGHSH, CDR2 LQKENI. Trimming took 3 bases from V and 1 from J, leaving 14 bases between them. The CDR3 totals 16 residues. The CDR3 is CASSPLGARGTDTQYF. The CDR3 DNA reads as TGTGCCAGCTCACCCCTAGGGGCTAGAGGCACAGATACGCAGTATTTT.

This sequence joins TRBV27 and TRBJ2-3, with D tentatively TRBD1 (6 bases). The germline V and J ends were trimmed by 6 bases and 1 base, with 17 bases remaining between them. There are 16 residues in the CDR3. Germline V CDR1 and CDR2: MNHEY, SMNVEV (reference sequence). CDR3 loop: CASSRWGLSGTDTQYF. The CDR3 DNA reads TGTGCCAGCAGCCGGTGGGGGCTCTCGGGCACAGATACGCAGTATTTT.

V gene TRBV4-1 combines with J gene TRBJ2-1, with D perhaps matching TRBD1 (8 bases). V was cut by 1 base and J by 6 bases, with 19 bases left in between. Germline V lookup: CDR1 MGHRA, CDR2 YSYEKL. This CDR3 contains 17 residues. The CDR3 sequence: CASSQVVRTGRVNEQFF. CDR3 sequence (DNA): TGCGCCAGCAGCCAAGTGGTCAGGACAGGGAGGGTCAATGAGCAGTTCTTC.

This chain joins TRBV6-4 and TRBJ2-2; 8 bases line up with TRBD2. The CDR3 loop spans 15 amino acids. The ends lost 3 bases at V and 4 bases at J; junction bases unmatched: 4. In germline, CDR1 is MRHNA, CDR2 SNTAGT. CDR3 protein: CASSESGGFTGELFF. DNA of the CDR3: TGTGCCAGCAGTGAGAGCGGGGGTTTCACCGGGGAGCTGTTTTTT.

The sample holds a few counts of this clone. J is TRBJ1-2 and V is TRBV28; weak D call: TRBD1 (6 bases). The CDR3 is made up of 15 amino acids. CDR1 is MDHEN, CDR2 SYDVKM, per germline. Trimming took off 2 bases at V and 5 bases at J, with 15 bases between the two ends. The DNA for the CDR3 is TGTGCCAGCAGTTTAGGCACAGGGATAGTGTATGGCTACACCTTC. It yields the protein CASSLGTGIVYGYTF.

In nucleotides, the CDR3 is TGTGCCAGCAGCCAAATCACACCACTAGCGGAGCAGTACTTC. This gives the protein CASSQITPLAEQYF. The chain uses TRBV7-2 and TRBJ2-7; 7 positions agree with TRBD2. Germline CDR1 is SGHTA and CDR2 is FQGNSA. The junction had 11 bases not matched to a gene; V was cut back by 5 bases and J by 7 bases. This CDR3 has 14 amino acids.

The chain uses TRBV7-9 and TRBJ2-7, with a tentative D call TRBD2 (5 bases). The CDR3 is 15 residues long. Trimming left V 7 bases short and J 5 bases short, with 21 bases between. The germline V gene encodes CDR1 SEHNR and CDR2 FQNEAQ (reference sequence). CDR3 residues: CASTWGVGLRDEQYF. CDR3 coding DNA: TGTGCCAGCACCTGGGGAGTTGGTTTAAGGGACGAGCAGTACTTC.

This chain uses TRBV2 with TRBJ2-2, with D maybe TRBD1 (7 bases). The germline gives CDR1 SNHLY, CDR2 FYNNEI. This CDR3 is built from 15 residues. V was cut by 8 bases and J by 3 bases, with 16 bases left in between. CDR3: CASEGQGGHTGELFF. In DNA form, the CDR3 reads TGTGCCAGCGAGGGTCAGGGGGGACACACCGGGGAGCTGTTTTTT.

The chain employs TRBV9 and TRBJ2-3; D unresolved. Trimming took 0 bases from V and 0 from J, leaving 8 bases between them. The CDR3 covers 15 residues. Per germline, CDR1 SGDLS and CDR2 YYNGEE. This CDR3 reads CASSVGTFSTDTQYF. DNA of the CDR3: TGTGCCAGCAGCGTAGGAACATTCAGCACAGATACGCAGTATTTT.

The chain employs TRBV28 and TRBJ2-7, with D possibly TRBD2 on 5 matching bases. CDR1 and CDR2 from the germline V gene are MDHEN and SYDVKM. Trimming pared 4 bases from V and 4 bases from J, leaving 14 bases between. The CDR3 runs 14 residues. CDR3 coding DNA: TGTGCCAGCAGTTCCTCCTTGGGGAGATACGAGCAGTACTTC. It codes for CASSSSLGRYEQYF.

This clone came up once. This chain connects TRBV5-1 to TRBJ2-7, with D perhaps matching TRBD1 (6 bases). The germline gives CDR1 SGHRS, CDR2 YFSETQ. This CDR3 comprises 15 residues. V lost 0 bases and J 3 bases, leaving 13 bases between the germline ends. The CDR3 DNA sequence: TGCGCCAGCAGCTTGGGGGCCGGGACAAGCTACGAGCAGTACTTC. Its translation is CASSLGAGTSYEQYF.

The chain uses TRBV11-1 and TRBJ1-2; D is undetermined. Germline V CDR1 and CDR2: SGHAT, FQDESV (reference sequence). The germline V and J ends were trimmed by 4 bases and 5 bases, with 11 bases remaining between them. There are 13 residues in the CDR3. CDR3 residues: CASSSRGLYGYTF. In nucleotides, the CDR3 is TGTGCCAGCAGCTCAAGAGGCCTGTATGGCTACACCTTC.

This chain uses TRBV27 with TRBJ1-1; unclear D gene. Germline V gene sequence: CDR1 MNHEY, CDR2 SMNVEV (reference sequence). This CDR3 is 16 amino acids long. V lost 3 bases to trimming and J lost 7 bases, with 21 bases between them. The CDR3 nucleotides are TGTGCCAGCAGTTTCTCCTTGGGGAGTTTGGCAGGTGAAGCTTTCTTT. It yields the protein CASSFSLGSLAGEAFF.